This is a list of T cell receptor beta chains from one sample in a study of T cell changes during pregnancy in multiple sclerosis. Sequenced by immunoSEQ multiplex PCR; TCRdb stores in-frame clones only, minus some. Here the sample spans roughly 80,000 clones, about 93% being singletons. The sequences come from peripheral blood, collected in the first trimester of pregnancy. These receptor sequences come from a female donor with multiple sclerosis, enrolled in a pregnancy study. The CDR3 runs from the conserved cysteine through the conserved F or W. A D gene is named only where the DNA matches it firmly. Clone size is not always given. Where it is, it says once, few, many or a class for expanded clones.

cdr3_aa | cdr3_nt | j_call | d_call | v_call | clone_size
CASSYDLVRGEQFF | TGTGCCAGCAGTTACGATTTAGTACGCGGTGAGCAGTTCTTC | TRBJ2-1 | NA | TRBV6-5 | NA
CASSSDRVWPQHF | TGTGCCAGCAGTAGTGACAGGGTCTGGCCCCAGCATTTT | TRBJ1-5 | TRBD1 | TRBV6-6 | NA
CASSELAGGPADTQYF | TGTGCCAGCAGTGAACTAGCGGGGGGGCCTGCAGATACGCAGTATTTT | TRBJ2-3 | TRBD2 | TRBV6-1 | NA
CASSSTATNEKLFF | TGCGCCAGCAGCTCTACAGCAACTAATGAAAAACTGTTTTTT | TRBJ1-4 | NA | TRBV5-1 | NA
CASSPRTANTGELFF | TGTGCCAGCAGTCCAAGGACAGCGAACACCGGGGAGCTGTTTTTT | TRBJ2-2 | NA | TRBV27 | NA
CATSRDGEGQGAPPDTQYF | TGTGCCACCAGCAGAGATGGAGAAGGACAGGGGGCGCCCCCAGATACGCAGTATTTT | TRBJ2-3 | TRBD1 | TRBV15 | NA
CASKGGVRAGNTIYF | TGTGCCAGCAAGGGGGGGGTCAGAGCTGGAAACACCATATATTTT | TRBJ1-3 | NA | TRBV11-2 | NA
CASSDPPGLSYEQYF | TGCGCCAGCAGTGACCCCCCAGGTTTGTCCTACGAGCAGTACTTC | TRBJ2-7 | NA | TRBV10-2 | NA
CASSLASGIPNQPQHF | TGTGCCAGCAGCTTAGCATCAGGGATCCCCAATCAGCCCCAGCATTTT | TRBJ1-5 | NA | TRBV7-9 | NA
CASSTGLAKNTGELFF | TGTGCCAGTAGTACCGGACTAGCGAAGAACACCGGGGAGCTGTTTTTT | TRBJ2-2 | TRBD2 | TRBV19 | NA
CASSLWGTGNEQFF | TGTGCCAGCAGTTTGTGGGGGACAGGGAATGAGCAGTTCTTC | TRBJ2-1 | TRBD1 | TRBV28 | NA
CASSHGATSRELFF | TGTGCCAGCAGCCATGGAGCGACTAGCCGGGAGCTGTTTTTT | TRBJ2-2 | TRBD2 | TRBV6-5 | NA
CATRGQSRCEQYF | TGTGCCACCCGGGGACAGTCTAGGTGCGAGCAGTACTTC | TRBJ2-7 | TRBD1 | TRBV27 | NA
CASSYKGVNSGNTIYF | TGTGCCAGCAGCTATAAAGGGGTGAACTCTGGAAACACCATATATTTT | TRBJ1-3 | NA | TRBV7-2 | NA
CASSEYDEKLFF | TGTGCCAGCAGTGAATATGATGAAAAACTGTTTTTT | TRBJ1-4 | NA | TRBV6-1 | few
CASSRAGTGDGYTF | TGTGCCAGCAGTCGAGCCGGGACAGGAGATGGCTACACCTTC | TRBJ1-2 | TRBD1 | TRBV6-5 | once
CASSQGGTGNTIYF | TGTGCCAGCAGTCAGGGGGGAACTGGAAACACCATATATTTT | TRBJ1-3 | TRBD1 | TRBV28 | NA
CASSLGGHQAYGYTF | TGTGCCAGCAGCTTAGGTGGTCATCAGGCCTATGGCTACACCTTC | TRBJ1-2 | NA | TRBV7-2 | NA
CASSFYPGQGSSDYGYTF | TGTGCCAGCAGCTTTTATCCCGGGCAGGGGAGTAGTGACTATGGCTACACCTTC | TRBJ1-2 | NA | TRBV7-9 | NA
CASRPDSNYGYTF | TGTGCCAGCAGACCGGACAGCAACTATGGCTACACCTTC | TRBJ1-2 | NA | TRBV6-1 | once
CASSGGLVPTYNEQFF | TGCGCCAGCAGCGGGGGCCTTGTCCCTACCTACAATGAGCAGTTCTTC | TRBJ2-1 | NA | TRBV5-1 | NA
CASSGSGGGIYEQYF | TGTGCCAGCAGCGGAAGCGGGGGGGGGATTTACGAGCAGTACTTC | TRBJ2-7 | TRBD2 | TRBV11-2 | few
CASSTGTSNEQFF | TGTGCCAGCAGTACCGGGACTAGCAATGAGCAGTTCTTC | TRBJ2-1 | TRBD2 | TRBV28 | NA
CASSQSDTQYF | TGTGCCAGCAGTCAATCGGATACGCAGTATTTT | TRBJ2-3 | NA | TRBV14 | NA
CASSQSRLALIHEQYF | TGTGCCAGCAGCCAATCGAGGCTAGCGCTTATCCACGAGCAGTACTTC | TRBJ2-7 | NA | TRBV16 | NA
CASSFQDSSYNEQFF | TGTGCCAGCAGCTTCCAGGACAGTTCCTACAATGAGCAGTTCTTC | TRBJ2-1 | NA | TRBV21-1 | NA
CASSGTGGEKLFF | TGTGCCAGCAGTGGGACAGGGGGAGAAAAACTGTTTTTT | TRBJ1-4 | TRBD1 | TRBV2 | NA
CASSWLAGVHNEQFF | TGTGCCAGCAGTTGGCTAGCGGGAGTGCACAATGAGCAGTTCTTC | TRBJ2-1 | TRBD2 | TRBV27 | once
CATQTGTSGANVLTF | TGTGCCACCCAGACAGGGACGTCCGGGGCCAACGTCCTGACTTTC | TRBJ2-6 | TRBD1 | TRBV28 | NA
CASSPLLGGEGYNEQFF | TGCGCCAGCAGTCCCCTCCTCGGGGGGGAAGGATACAATGAGCAGTTCTTC | TRBJ2-1 | TRBD2 | TRBV23-1 | NA
CASSYGASGGLSTDTQYF | TGTGCCAGCAGCTACGGGGCTAGCGGGGGGCTAAGCACAGATACGCAGTATTTT | TRBJ2-3 | TRBD2 | TRBV5-4 | NA
CASSISGGDGYTF | TGTGCCAGTAGTATAAGCGGGGGCGATGGCTACACCTTC | TRBJ1-2 | NA | TRBV19 | once
CASSLRGSQETQYF | TGTGCCAGCAGCTTAAGAGGCTCCCAAGAGACCCAGTACTTC | TRBJ2-5 | NA | TRBV13 | once
CASTGVTNTGELFF | TGTGCCAGCACCGGAGTAACGAACACCGGGGAGCTGTTTTTT | TRBJ2-2 | NA | TRBV2 | NA
CATLDNRGDNEQFF | TGTGCCACCTTAGATAACAGGGGCGACAATGAGCAGTTCTTC | TRBJ2-1 | TRBD1 | TRBV28 | NA
CASSHRLAGTYEQYF | TGTGCCAGCAGCCACCGACTAGCGGGAACCTACGAGCAGTACTTC | TRBJ2-7 | TRBD2 | TRBV7-9 | once
CASSQIVASYNEQFF | TGTGCCAGCAGCCAGATCGTAGCCTCCTACAATGAGCAGTTCTTC | TRBJ2-1 | NA | TRBV9 | NA
CAWGGSSGAGSSYNEQFF | TGTGCCTGGGGGGGGTCTAGCGGGGCGGGAAGCTCCTACAATGAGCAGTTCTTC | TRBJ2-1 | TRBD2 | TRBV30 | NA
CASSLMTENTEAFF | TGCGCCAGCAGCTTGATGACAGAGAACACTGAAGCTTTCTTT | TRBJ1-1 | NA | TRBV5-1 | few
CASSYSGTVFYEQYF | TGTGCCAGCAGTTACAGTGGGACAGTGTTCTACGAGCAGTACTTC | TRBJ2-7 | TRBD1 | TRBV6-5 | NA
CASSKNRGLYNEQFF | TGTGCCAGCAGCAAAAACAGGGGGCTGTACAATGAGCAGTTCTTC | TRBJ2-1 | TRBD1 | TRBV7-9 | NA
CASTQGLTGELFF | TGTGCCAGTACCCAGGGGCTCACCGGGGAGCTGTTTTTT | TRBJ2-2 | NA | TRBV19 | NA
CASSQEVRQGNEQFF | TGCGCCAGCAGCCAAGAAGTTCGGCAGGGCAATGAGCAGTTCTTC | TRBJ2-1 | NA | TRBV4-1 | NA
CASREDRGETQYF | TGTGCCAGCAGAGAAGACAGGGGGGAGACCCAGTACTTC | TRBJ2-5 | TRBD1 | TRBV6-6 | NA